This is a list of T cell receptor beta chains from one sample in a study of T cells after yellow fever vaccination. TCRdb called the 5' RACE reads again in MiXCR, with one record for every CDR3 protein. The data show about 340,000 distinct CDR3 sequences, 8.7% seen once. The sample in question was PBMCs, obtained on the day of the first yellow fever vaccination. These receptor sequences come from a man between 18 and 35 years old who received the YFV17D yellow fever vaccine. CDR3s include the opening cysteine and the closing phenylalanine or tryptophan. D genes are given only for firm matches. For some rows the clone size is stated as once, few or many, or as a class when expanded; others skip it.

j_call,d_call,clone_size,v_call,cdr3_nt,cdr3_aa
TRBJ2-7,TRBD2,NA,TRBV7-2,TGTGCCAGCAGCTCTGAAGCGGGGGGGGGCTACGAGCAGTACTTC,CASSSEAGGGYEQYF
TRBJ2-5,NA,NA,TRBV5-1,TGCGCCAGCAGCTTGGGCCCTAAGGACGGGAGAGAGACCCAGTACTTC,CASSLGPKDGRETQYF
TRBJ2-7,NA,NA,TRBV7-2,TGTGCCAGCAGCGCGGACAGACCCCTAGCCGAGCAGTACTTC,CASSADRPLAEQYF
TRBJ2-2,TRBD1,NA,TRBV11-2,TGTGCCAGCAGAGCCCTTTCGACAGGGAATACCGGGGAGCTGTTTTTT,CASRALSTGNTGELFF
TRBJ1-1,NA,NA,TRBV2,TGTGCCAGCAGCACGAACACTGAAGCTTTCTTT,CASSTNTEAFF
TRBJ1-4,TRBD1,few,TRBV27,TGTGCCAGCAGTTTGGCCGGGACAGCAACTAATGAAAAACTGTTTTTT,CASSLAGTATNEKLFF
TRBJ1-2,NA,few,TRBV12-3/TRBV12-4,TGTGCCAGCAGTGATGACAACTATGGCTACACCTTC,CASSDDNYGYTF
TRBJ1-1,NA,many,TRBV4-1,TGCGCCAGCAGTGAAGCGGGCGCAGGGGACACTGAAGCTTTCTTT,CASSEAGAGDTEAFF
TRBJ1-1,NA,NA,TRBV24-1,TGTGCCTTTTTCGGGGGCCGGGGGACTGAAGCTTTCTTT,CAFFGGRGTEAFF
TRBJ2-1,NA,few,TRBV7-2,TGTGCCAGCAGGCCCCAGGAGGGGGTTCTAAATGAGCAGTTCTTC,CASRPQEGVLNEQFF
TRBJ1-3,NA,NA,TRBV25-1,TGTGCCAGCAGTGAAACGCTGCTGGTCGACGGAAACACCATATATTTT,CASSETLLVDGNTIYF
TRBJ1-1,NA,many,TRBV12-3/TRBV12-4,TGTGCCAACGGAGACATGAACACTGAAGCTTTCTTT,CANGDMNTEAFF
TRBJ2-7,NA,many,TRBV7-2,TGTGCCAGCAGCTCCACGACGGAGAACTCCTACGAGCAGTACTTC,CASSSTTENSYEQYF
TRBJ2-1,NA,many,TRBV5-1,TGCGCCAGCAGCTTGGTGGGCAGCGGCTCCTACAATGAGCAGTTCTTC,CASSLVGSGSYNEQFF
TRBJ1-1,TRBD1,NA,TRBV7-9,TGTGCCAGCAGCTTTGGGGACAGCACTGAAGCTTTCTTT,CASSFGDSTEAFF
TRBJ2-5,NA,NA,TRBV7-2,TGTGCCAGCAGCTACGGCCCTACGGGAGAGACCCAGTACTTC,CASSYGPTGETQYF
TRBJ1-4,NA,NA,TRBV10-3,TGTGCCATCAGTGAGTCGCGTCAGGGAGGCGAAAAACTGTTTTTT,CAISESRQGGEKLFF
TRBJ2-7,NA,many,TRBV6-5,TGTGCCAGCAGTTACTTCACACCCGGGGCGGGCTCCTACGAGCAGTACTTC,CASSYFTPGAGSYEQYF
TRBJ2-1,TRBD2,many,TRBV20-1,TGCAGTGCTAGAGAAATTAGCGGGGGTGAGCAGTTCTTC,CSAREISGGEQFF
TRBJ2-1,TRBD1,NA,TRBV24-1,TGTGCCACCAGTGATTGGGGACAGAAAGAGCAGTTCTTC,CATSDWGQKEQFF
TRBJ2-1,NA,few,TRBV15,TGTGCCACCAGCCTGATGTGGGCCACCTACAATGAGCAGTTCTTC,CATSLMWATYNEQFF
TRBJ2-3,TRBD2,few,TRBV11-1,TGTGCCAGCAGCTTAGCGCGGTTAGCGGGGCCGCTTACCACAGATACGCAGTATTTT,CASSLARLAGPLTTDTQYF
TRBJ2-5,NA,NA,TRBV12-3/TRBV12-4,TGTGCCAGCACCCACTACGGATTCCAAGAGACCCAGTACTTC,CASTHYGFQETQYF
TRBJ2-1,TRBD2,few,TRBV5-1,TGCGCCAGCAGCTTTGGAGCGGGGGACACCTACAATGAGCAGTTCTTC,CASSFGAGDTYNEQFF
TRBJ1-1,TRBD1,many,TRBV7-2,TGTGCCAGCAGCCCAAATAGGGACAGAATGAACACTGAAGCTTTCTTT,CASSPNRDRMNTEAFF
TRBJ2-7,TRBD1,NA,TRBV6-5,TGTGCCAGCAGTTTAACAGGGGTTCCCTCCTACGAGCAGTACTTC,CASSLTGVPSYEQYF
TRBJ2-5,NA,few,TRBV7-3,TGTGCCAGCAGCTTGGGAGGGGGGGTCCAAGAGACCCAGTACTTC,CASSLGGGVQETQYF
TRBJ2-3,TRBD2,NA,TRBV6-2/TRBV6-3,TGTGCCAGCAGTTACGGGGGGGGGACCACAGATACGCAGTATTTT,CASSYGGGTTDTQYF
TRBJ1-1,NA,NA,TRBV5-4,TGTGCCAGCAGCTTTGTTCAGGGATTGAACACTGAAGCTTTCTTT,CASSFVQGLNTEAFF
TRBJ1-6,NA,many,TRBV6-5,TGTGCCAGCAGTTATTTGAGGGTGTCAGGGAATAATTCACCCCTCCACTTT,CASSYLRVSGNNSPLHF
TRBJ1-3,NA,few,TRBV4-1,TGCGCCAGCAGCCAAGTAGGGGCTGGAAACACCATATATTTT,CASSQVGAGNTIYF
TRBJ2-7,TRBD1,few,TRBV12-3/TRBV12-4,TGTGCCAGCAGTCCCGGCGAACAGGGGCCCTACGAGCAGTACTTC,CASSPGEQGPYEQYF
TRBJ1-4,NA,few,TRBV29-1,TGCAGCGTTGAAGTTCGGGGGAGGAATGAAAAACTGTTTTTT,CSVEVRGRNEKLFF
TRBJ1-1,NA,NA,TRBV20-1,TGCAGTGCTCTTCGGGTCCCGAACACTGAAGCTTTCTTT,CSALRVPNTEAFF
TRBJ2-7,NA,NA,TRBV20-1,TGCAGTGCCCCTCGTGGGAACTACGAGCAGTACTTC,CSAPRGNYEQYF
TRBJ2-1,TRBD1,NA,TRBV5-8,TGTGCCAGCAGCTTTGGGACAGGGAACAATGAGCAGTTCTTC,CASSFGTGNNEQFF
TRBJ2-2,TRBD2,few,TRBV5-4,TGTGCCAGCAGCCGTGGACTAGCGGGGTACACCGGGGAGCTGTTTTTT,CASSRGLAGYTGELFF
TRBJ1-6,NA,few,TRBV11-1,TGTGCCAGCAGCTTAGTCGGGCCACGGATTTCACCCCTCCACTTT,CASSLVGPRISPLHF
TRBJ2-2,TRBD2,many,TRBV12-3/TRBV12-4,TGTGCCAGCAGTTCTAGCGGGGGGGCCACCGGGGAGCTGTTTTTT,CASSSSGGATGELFF
TRBJ1-6,NA,NA,TRBV12-3/TRBV12-4,TGTGCCAGCAGTCCCAGCAGGGATTCACCCCTCCACTTT,CASSPSRDSPLHF
TRBJ1-2,NA,few,TRBV5-1,TGCGCCAGCAGCCCACACGGCGGAGGCGAGAGCTATGGCTACACCTTC,CASSPHGGGESYGYTF
TRBJ1-5,NA,NA,TRBV5-1,TGCGCCAGCAGCTTGGACGGGGAAAACAATCAGCCCCAGCATTTT,CASSLDGENNQPQHF
TRBJ2-7,NA,NA,TRBV25-1,TGTGCCAGCAGCGGGGGACCATACGAGCAGTACTTC,CASSGGPYEQYF
TRBJ1-6,NA,few,TRBV7-9,TGTGCCAGCAGCTTAGAGGATACCAATTCACCCCTCCACTTT,CASSLEDTNSPLHF
TRBJ1-1,NA,NA,TRBV19,TGTGCCAGTAGCCATAGGGGTGGGATGAACACTGAAGCTTTCTTT,CASSHRGGMNTEAFF
TRBJ2-2,NA,few,TRBV7-3,TGTGCCAGCAGCTTGGCTGGGGGCGGGGAGCTGTTTTTT,CASSLAGGGELFF
TRBJ1-1,NA,few,TRBV20-1,TGCAGTGCTCCCTGGGGCAGTGAAGCTTTCTTT,CSAPWGSEAFF
TRBJ2-3,TRBD2,few,TRBV29-1,TGCAGCGTATGCCCTTCGGGACTAGCGACAGATACGCAGTATTTT,CSVCPSGLATDTQYF
TRBJ2-3,TRBD1,many,TRBV18,TGTGCCAGCTCACCATCGGGACAGGGTCTGACAGATACGCAGTATTTT,CASSPSGQGLTDTQYF